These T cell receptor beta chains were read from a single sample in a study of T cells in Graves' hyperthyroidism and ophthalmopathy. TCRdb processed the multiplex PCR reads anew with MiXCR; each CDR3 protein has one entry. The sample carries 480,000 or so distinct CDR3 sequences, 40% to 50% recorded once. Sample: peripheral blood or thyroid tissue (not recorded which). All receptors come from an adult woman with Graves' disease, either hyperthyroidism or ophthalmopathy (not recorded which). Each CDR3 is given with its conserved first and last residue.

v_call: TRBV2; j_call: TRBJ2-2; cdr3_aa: CASSRDSTVTGELFF
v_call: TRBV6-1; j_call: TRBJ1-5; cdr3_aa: CASSEAYSNQPQHF
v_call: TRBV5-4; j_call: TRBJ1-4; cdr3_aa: CASSEIRGEKLFF
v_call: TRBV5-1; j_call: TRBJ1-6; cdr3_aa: CASSLKSPGQGNSPLHF
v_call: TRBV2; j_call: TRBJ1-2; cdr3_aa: CASNRGNYGYTF
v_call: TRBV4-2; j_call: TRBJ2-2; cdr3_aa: CASSRLLNTGELFF
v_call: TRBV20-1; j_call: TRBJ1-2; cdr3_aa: CSAVDRGGYGYTF
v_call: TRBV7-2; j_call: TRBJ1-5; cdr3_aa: CASSSSSGNQPQHF
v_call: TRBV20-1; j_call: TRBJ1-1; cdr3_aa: CSASMPGARGLTEAFF
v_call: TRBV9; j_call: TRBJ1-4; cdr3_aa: CASSATATTNEKLFF
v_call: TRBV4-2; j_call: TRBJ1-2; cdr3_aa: CASSRDRANYGYTF
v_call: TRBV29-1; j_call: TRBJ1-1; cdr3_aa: CSVPGVNTEAFF
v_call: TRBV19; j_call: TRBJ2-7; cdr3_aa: CASKSRGNEQYF
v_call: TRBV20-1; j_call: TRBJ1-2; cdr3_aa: CSASADSYTF
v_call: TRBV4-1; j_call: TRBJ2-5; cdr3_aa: CASSPSPQETQYF
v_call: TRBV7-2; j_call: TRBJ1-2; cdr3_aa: CASSLGRGVFYGYTF
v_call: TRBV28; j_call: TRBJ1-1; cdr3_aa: CASSLAEGGTEAFF
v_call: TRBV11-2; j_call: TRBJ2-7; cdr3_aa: CASSTGYSPLYEQYF
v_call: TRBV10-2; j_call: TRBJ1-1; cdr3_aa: CASSESTRTNTEAFF
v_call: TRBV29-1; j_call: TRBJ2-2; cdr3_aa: CSVTGKNTGELFF
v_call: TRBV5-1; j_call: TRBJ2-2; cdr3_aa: CASSLAGMDANTGELFF
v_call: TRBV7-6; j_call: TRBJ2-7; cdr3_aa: CASSLWTGGPLENEQYF
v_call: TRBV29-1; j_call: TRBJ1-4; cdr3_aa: CSVAVQATNEKLFF
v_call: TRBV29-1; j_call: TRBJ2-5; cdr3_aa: CSGKGGSETQYF
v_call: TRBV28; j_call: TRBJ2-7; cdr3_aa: CASSRPGGPHEQYF
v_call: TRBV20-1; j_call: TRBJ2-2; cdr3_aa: CSASSGRLNTGELFF
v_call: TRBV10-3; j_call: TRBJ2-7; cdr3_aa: CASSLRTDYYYEQYF